Given below is one T cell receptor (beta chain) in context. The data originate from a study of blood T cell repertoires in COVID-19. Study-wide background: COVID-19 samples collected from the United States, Italy and Spain covered acute and convalescent phases.

Enrolled through a virtual design, the participants were between 18 and 89 years of age and came from about two dozen US areas. The ends were cut back, 5 bases at V and 12 bases at J, with 17 bases in the middle. In germline, CDR1 is SGHTA, CDR2 FQGNSA. This CDR3 is 13 amino acids long. As originally analysed: Reference gene primer amplification gave nucleated cell count estimates. The assay was immunoSEQ multiplex PCR, and TCRdb's table has in-frame clones only and misses some. From that table come the V and J calls and clone size; the DNA was used to work out D and trimming. This sample has 300,000 to 350,000 clones; roughly 90% occur once, and the top ten carry roughly 0.94%.

The origin of this receptor is a woman under 40 who had recovered from COVID-19. The chain has TRBV7-2 and TRBJ2-1; perhaps TRBD2 as D (5 bases). Sequenced input: PBMCs or T cells enriched from blood (not recorded which). This CDR3 is CASSPSPQAGQFF. CDR3 coding DNA: TGTGCCAGCAGCCCGTCCCCCCAGGCGGGGCAGTTCTTC.